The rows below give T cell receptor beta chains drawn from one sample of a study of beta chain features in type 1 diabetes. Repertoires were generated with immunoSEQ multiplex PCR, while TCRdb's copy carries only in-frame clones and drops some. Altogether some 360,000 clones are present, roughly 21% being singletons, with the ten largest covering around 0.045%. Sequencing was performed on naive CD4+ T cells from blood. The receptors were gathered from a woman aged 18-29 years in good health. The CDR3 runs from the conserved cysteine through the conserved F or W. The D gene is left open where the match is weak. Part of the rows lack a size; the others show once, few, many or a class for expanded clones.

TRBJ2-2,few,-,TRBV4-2,CASSPRTGHGELFF,TGTGCCAGCAGCCCCCGAACCGGACACGGGGAGCTGTTTTTT
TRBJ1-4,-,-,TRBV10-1,CASNPTATNEKLFF,TGCGCCAGCAATCCGACAGCAACTAATGAAAAACTGTTTTTT
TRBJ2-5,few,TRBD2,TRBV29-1,CSVGASGETQYF,TGCAGCGTTGGGGCTAGCGGCGAGACCCAGTACTTC
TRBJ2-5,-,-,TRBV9,CASSVGLSEGETQYF,TGTGCCAGCAGCGTAGGGCTTTCGGAGGGAGAGACCCAGTACTTC
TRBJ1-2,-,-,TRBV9,CASSPTEGLNYGYTF,TGTGCCAGCAGCCCCACGGAGGGGTTAAACTATGGCTACACCTTC
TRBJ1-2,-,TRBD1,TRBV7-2,CASSQGQGYGYTF,TGTGCCAGCAGCCAAGGACAGGGCTATGGCTACACCTTC
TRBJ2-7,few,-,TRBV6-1,CASSGWPYEQYF,TGTGCCAGCAGTGGGTGGCCATACGAGCAGTACTTC
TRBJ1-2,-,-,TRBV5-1,CASSLTIANYGYTF,TGCGCCAGCAGCTTGACGATAGCTAACTATGGCTACACCTTC
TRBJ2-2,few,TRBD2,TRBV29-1,CSARLAFNTGELFF,TGCAGCGCTCGACTAGCGTTTAACACCGGGGAGCTGTTTTTT
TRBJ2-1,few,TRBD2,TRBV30,CAWSPGLAGVIEQFF,TGTGCCTGGAGTCCCGGACTAGCGGGTGTGATTGAGCAGTTCTTC
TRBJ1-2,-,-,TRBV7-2,CASSPSTLNYGYTF,TGTGCCAGCAGCCCGTCGACTCTTAACTATGGCTACACCTTC
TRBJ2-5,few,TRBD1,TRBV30,CAWSRGQGQETQYF,TGTGCCTGGAGTAGGGGACAGGGTCAAGAGACCCAGTACTTC
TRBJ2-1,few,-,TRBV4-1,CASSRVNNEQFF,TGCGCCAGCAGCCGAGTGAACAATGAGCAGTTCTTC
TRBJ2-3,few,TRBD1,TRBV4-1,CASSEVGQGTDTQYF,TGCGCCAGCAGCGAAGTGGGACAGGGTACAGATACGCAGTATTTT
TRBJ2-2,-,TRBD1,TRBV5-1,CASSLGQGLRGELFF,TGCGCCAGCAGCTTGGGACAGGGGCTTCGTGGGGAGCTGTTTTTT
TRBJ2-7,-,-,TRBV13,CASSPPGGTSYEQYF,TGTGCCAGCAGCCCCCCTGGAGGGACCTCCTACGAGCAGTACTTC
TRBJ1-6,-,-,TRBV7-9,CASTVDSYNSPLHF,TGTGCCAGCACCGTAGACTCCTATAATTCACCCCTCCACTTT
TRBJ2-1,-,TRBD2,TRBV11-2,CASSHLAGGPYEQFF,TGTGCCAGCAGCCATCTAGCGGGGGGGCCCTATGAGCAGTTCTTC
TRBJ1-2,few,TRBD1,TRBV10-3,CAISESPTGQVTGGYTF,TGTGCCATCAGTGAGTCGCCAACCGGACAGGTAACTGGTGGCTACACCTTC
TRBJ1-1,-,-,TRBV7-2,CASSLVAGSGSTEAFF,TGTGCCAGCAGCTTAGTGGCCGGTTCAGGGTCCACTGAAGCTTTCTTT
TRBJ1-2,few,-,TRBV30,CAWSVQGVGRVYGYTF,TGTGCCTGGAGTGTACAAGGGGTGGGCCGAGTCTATGGCTACACCTTC
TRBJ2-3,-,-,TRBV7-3,CASSPRLASTDTQYF,TGTGCCAGCAGCCCTAGACTGGCTAGCACAGATACGCAGTATTTT
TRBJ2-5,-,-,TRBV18,CASSPRGAETQYF,TGTGCCAGCTCACCTCGGGGAGCGGAGACCCAGTACTTC
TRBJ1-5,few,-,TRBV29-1,CSVSGGNQPQHF,TGCAGCGTTTCGGGGGGCAATCAGCCCCAGCATTTT
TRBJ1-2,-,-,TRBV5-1,CASRSLYGYTF,TGCGCCAGCAGAAGCCTCTATGGCTACACCTTC
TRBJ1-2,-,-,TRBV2,CASSERAGDGYTF,TGTGCCAGCAGCGAAAGGGCAGGGGATGGCTACACCTTC
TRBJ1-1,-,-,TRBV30,CALTLHGRAFF,TGTGCCTTGACACTTCACGGAAGAGCTTTCTTT
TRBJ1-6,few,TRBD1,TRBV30,CAWTRVGWTGDNSPLHF,TGTGCCTGGACCCGCGTGGGGTGGACAGGGGATAATTCACCCCTCCACTTT
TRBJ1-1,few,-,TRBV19,CASRNPVMNTEAFF,TGTGCCAGTAGGAACCCAGTCATGAACACTGAAGCTTTCTTT
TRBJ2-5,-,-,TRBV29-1,CSVDGHQETQYF,TGCAGCGTTGACGGTCACCAAGAGACCCAGTACTTC
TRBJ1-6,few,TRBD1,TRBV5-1,CASSRTGDRGSPLHF,TGCGCCAGCAGCCGAACAGGGGATAGGGGTTCACCCCTCCACTTT
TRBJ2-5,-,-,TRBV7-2,CASRLRQPAAGWETQYF,TGTGCCAGCAGGTTACGACAGCCGGCGGCAGGGTGGGAGACCCAGTACTTC
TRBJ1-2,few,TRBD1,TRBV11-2,CASSSPGQGRGGYTF,TGTGCCAGCAGCTCTCCGGGACAGGGAAGGGGTGGCTACACCTTC
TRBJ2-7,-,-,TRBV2,CASSYPVQGFEQYF,TGTGCCAGCAGTTACCCGGTACAGGGCTTCGAGCAGTACTTC
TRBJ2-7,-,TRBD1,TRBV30,CAWSSGTGYEQYF,TGTGCCTGGAGTTCTGGGACAGGGTACGAGCAGTACTTC
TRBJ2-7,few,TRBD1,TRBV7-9,CASSLGGQVPYEQYF,TGTGCCAGCAGCTTAGGTGGACAGGTCCCCTACGAGCAGTACTTC
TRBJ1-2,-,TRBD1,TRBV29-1,CSVEGDRLLYGYTF,TGCAGCGTTGAAGGGGACAGGTTACTCTATGGCTACACCTTC
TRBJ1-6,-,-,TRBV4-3,CASSQDGRGRGSPLHF,TGCGCCAGCAGCCAAGATGGCAGGGGCAGGGGTTCACCCCTCCACTTT
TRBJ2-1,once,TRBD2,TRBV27,CASRPGTSGYNEQFF,TGTGCCAGCAGGCCCGGGACTAGCGGTTACAATGAGCAGTTCTTC
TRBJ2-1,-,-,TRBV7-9,CASSLGDEQFF,TGTGCCAGCAGCTTGGGAGATGAGCAGTTCTTC
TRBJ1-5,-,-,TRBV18,CASSPGGGDRNQPQHF,TGTGCCAGCTCACCCGGGGGAGGGGATCGGAATCAGCCCCAGCATTTT
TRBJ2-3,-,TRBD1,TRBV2,CASTPWTGSTDTQYF,TGTGCCAGCACTCCATGGACAGGGAGCACAGATACGCAGTATTTT
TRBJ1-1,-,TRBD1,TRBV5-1,CASSNENHKRGRRAFF,TGCGCCAGCAGCAATGAGAATCATAAAAGGGGGCGCCGGGCTTTCTTT
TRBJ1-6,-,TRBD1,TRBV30,CALQGRDRGPRSPLHF,TGTGCCCTCCAAGGGCGGGACAGGGGGCCAAGGTCACCCCTCCACTTT
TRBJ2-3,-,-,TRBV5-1,CASSFRSRTDTQYF,TGCGCCAGCAGCTTCAGGTCCCGCACAGATACGCAGTATTTT
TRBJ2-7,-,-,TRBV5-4,CASSLTQGRDEQYF,TGTGCCAGCAGCCTGACGCAGGGCCGGGACGAGCAGTACTTC
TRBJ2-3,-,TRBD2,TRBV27,CASSLKPQRGSLGDTQYF,TGTGCCAGCAGTCTTAAACCGCAGCGGGGCTCCCTGGGGGATACGCAGTATTTT
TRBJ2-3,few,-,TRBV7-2,CASSSRERDTQYF,TGTGCCAGCAGCTCCAGGGAAAGAGATACGCAGTATTTT
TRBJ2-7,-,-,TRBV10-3,CAISESNGGAYEQYF,TGTGCCATCAGTGAGTCGAACGGGGGAGCCTACGAGCAGTACTTC
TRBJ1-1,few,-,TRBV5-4,CASRNSRGNTEAFF,TGTGCCAGCAGGAACAGTAGGGGAAACACTGAAGCTTTCTTT
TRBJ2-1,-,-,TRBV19,CASRPQRNRHNEQFF,TGTGCCAGTAGGCCGCAGCGGAATCGTCACAATGAGCAGTTCTTC
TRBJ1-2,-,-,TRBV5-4,CASRPTGNYGYTF,TGTGCCAGCAGACCAACAGGGAACTATGGCTACACCTTC
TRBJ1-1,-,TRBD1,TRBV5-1,CASSLEYRGQNTEAFF,TGCGCCAGCAGCTTGGAATACAGGGGCCAGAACACTGAAGCTTTCTTT